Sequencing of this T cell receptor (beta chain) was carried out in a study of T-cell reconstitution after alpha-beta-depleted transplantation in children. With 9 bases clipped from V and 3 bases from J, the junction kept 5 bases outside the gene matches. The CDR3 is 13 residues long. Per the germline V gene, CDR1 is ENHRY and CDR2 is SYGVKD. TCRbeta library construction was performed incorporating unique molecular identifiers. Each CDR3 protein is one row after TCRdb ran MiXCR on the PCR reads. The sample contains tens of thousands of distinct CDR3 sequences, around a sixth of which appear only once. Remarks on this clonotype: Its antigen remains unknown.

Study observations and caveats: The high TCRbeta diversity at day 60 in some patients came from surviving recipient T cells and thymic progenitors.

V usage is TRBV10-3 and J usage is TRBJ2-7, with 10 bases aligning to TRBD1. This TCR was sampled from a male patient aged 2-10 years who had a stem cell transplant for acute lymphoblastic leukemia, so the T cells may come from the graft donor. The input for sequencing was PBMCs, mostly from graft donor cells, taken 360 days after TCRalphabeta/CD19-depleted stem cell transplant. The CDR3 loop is CAISGTGDYEQYF. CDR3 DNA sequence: TGTGCCATTTCCGGGACAGGGGACTACGAGCAGTACTTC.